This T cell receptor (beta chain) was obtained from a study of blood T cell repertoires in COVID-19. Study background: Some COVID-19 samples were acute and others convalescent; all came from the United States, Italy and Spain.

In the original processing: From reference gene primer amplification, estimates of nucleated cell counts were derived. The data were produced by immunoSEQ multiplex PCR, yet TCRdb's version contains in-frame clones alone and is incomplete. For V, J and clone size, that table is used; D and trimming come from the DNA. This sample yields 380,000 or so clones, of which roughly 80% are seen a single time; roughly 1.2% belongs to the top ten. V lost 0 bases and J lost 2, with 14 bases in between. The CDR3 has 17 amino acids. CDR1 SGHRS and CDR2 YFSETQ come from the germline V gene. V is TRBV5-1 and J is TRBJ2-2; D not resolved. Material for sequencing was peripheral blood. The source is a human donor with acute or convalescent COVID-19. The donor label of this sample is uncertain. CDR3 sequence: CASSLALSVPNTGELFF. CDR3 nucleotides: TGCGCCAGCAGCTTGGCGCTCTCGGTCCCTAACACCGGGGAGCTGTTTTTT.